The 28 T cell receptor beta chains below were found in one sample sequenced in a study of blood T cell repertoires in COVID-19. Profiled with immunoSEQ multiplex PCR; TCRdb holds only in-frame clones, not every one. The data contain over 65,000 clones, around 81% of them singletons. The specimen sequenced was peripheral blood. Source of these receptors: a man at least 80 years old with active or convalescent COVID-19.

This chain connects TRBV24-1 to TRBJ2-3, with TRBD2 matching 8 bases. CDR1 is KGHDR and CDR2 is SFDVKD in the germline V gene. The CDR3 runs to 14 residues. The V gene end was trimmed by 9 bases and the J gene end by 2 bases; junction bases not matched to a gene: 6. The CDR3 DNA follows: TGTGCCACCGGGCTAGCGGGCGTCACAGATACGCAGTATTTT. This sequence encodes CATGLAGVTDTQYF.

J is TRBJ1-4 and V is TRBV5-1; a weak D match, TRBD1 (5 bases). CDR3 length: 16 residues. Germline-derived CDR1 and CDR2 are SGHRS and YFSETQ. Trimming took 3 bases from V and 0 from J, leaving 12 bases between them. CDR3 sequence reads: CASSWQRGATNEKLFF. CDR3 in DNA: TGCGCCAGCAGCTGGCAAAGGGGTGCAACTAATGAAAAACTGTTTTTT.

The V gene is TRBV2, the J gene TRBJ1-6; 7 positions agree with TRBD1. There are 14 residues in the CDR3. V trimming: 6 bases; J trimming: 7 bases; junction bases outside the gene matches: 6. CDR1 is SNHLY and CDR2 is FYNNEI in the germline V gene. CDR3 loop: CASRSGTANSPLHF. In nucleotides, the CDR3 is TGTGCCAGCAGATCCGGGACAGCGAATTCACCCCTCCACTTT.

The chain employs TRBV12-3 or TRBV12-4 and TRBJ1-5, with TRBD1 as a possible D gene (6 bases). V was cut by 6 bases and J by 5 bases, with 11 bases left in between. This CDR3 has 13 residues. CDR3 DNA sequence: TGTGCCAGCAGAGGACAGCAAGATCAGCCCCAGCATTTT. Translated: CASRGQQDQPQHF.

The chain uses TRBV5-4 and TRBJ1-1; 7 nucleotides align to TRBD1. The CDR3 consists of 14 residues. CDR1 SGHNT and CDR2 YYREEE come from the germline V gene (reference sequence). Losses at the gene ends were 1 base for V and 5 bases for J; bases not matched to a gene: 5. The CDR3 DNA reads TGTGCCAGCAGCTTGACAGGGGTTTTAACTGAAGCTTTCTTT. Translated, it gives CASSLTGVLTEAFF. Full variable domain (remainder filled in from reference TRBV5-4 and TRBJ1-1): ETGVTQSPTHLIKTRGQQVTLRCSSQSGHNTVSWYQQALGQGPQFIFQYYREEENGRGNFPPRFSGLQFPNYSSELNVNALELDDSALYLCASSLTGVLTEAFFGQGTRLTVV.

This chain uses TRBV28 with TRBJ1-2; 10 nucleotides line up with TRBD1. This CDR3 region has 15 residues. V trimming: 2 bases; J trimming: 8 bases; junction bases outside the gene matches: 8. Germline CDR1 and CDR2: MDHEN and SYDVKM. CDR3 amino acids: CASSLPWGQGLGYTF. The DNA for the CDR3 is TGTGCCAGCAGTTTACCGTGGGGACAGGGGCTCGGCTACACCTTC.

The rearrangement links TRBV12-3 or TRBV12-4 to TRBJ1-6; TRBD1 matches at 7 bases. Trimming at V came to 5 bases and at J to 8 bases, leaving 3 bases not matched to a gene. The CDR3 length is 13 residues. The CDR3 loop is CASSDRVYSPLHF. In DNA, the CDR3 is TGTGCCAGCAGTGACAGGGTCTATTCACCCCTCCACTTT.

This clone was counted only a few times. In DNA form, the CDR3 reads TGTGCCAGCAGCTCCAGCACCGGGGAGCTGTTTTTT. Protein: CASSSSTGELFF. The gene calls are TRBV28 and TRBJ2-2; D ambiguous. Looked up from germline, CDR1 is MDHEN and CDR2 is SYDVKM. V was shortened by 6 bases and J by 4 bases, with 6 bases between the two germline ends. This CDR3 contains 12 residues. Full variable domain (outside the CDR3, taken from reference TRBV28 and TRBJ2-2): DVKVTQSSRYLVKRTGEKVFLECVQDMDHENMFWYRQDPGLGLRLIYFSYDVKMKEKGDIPEGYSVSREKKERFSLILESASTNQTSMYLCASSSSTGELFFGEGSRLTVL.

This clone has a single count. V gene TRBV2 combines with J gene TRBJ1-2, with D unresolved. The CDR3 runs to 12 residues. V was clipped by 3 bases and J by 8 bases, with 10 bases between them. From germline, CDR1 is SNHLY and CDR2 FYNNEI. This chain's CDR3 is CASSDWLTGYTF. For the CDR3, the DNA is TGTGCCAGCAGTGACTGGCTTACCGGCTACACCTTC.

This rearrangement joins TRBV7-9 to TRBJ2-1; possible D gene TRBD2, 6 bases. The germline V gene encodes CDR1 SEHNR and CDR2 FQNEAQ (reference sequence). This CDR3 contains 16 residues. V lost 7 bases, J lost 8 bases, and 24 bases lay in between. CDR3 sequence reads: CASNRAGPLGGDEQFF. The CDR3 DNA follows: TGTGCCAGCAACCGAGCGGGCCCTTTGGGTGGGGATGAGCAGTTCTTC.

About this clone: One end of the junction is discordant with germline, which a read error may explain. The CDR3 region has the DNA TGTGCCAGCAGCTCCCTCGGGGGGGCCACTGAGGCTTTCTTT. This encodes CASSSLGGATEAFF. The V call is TRBV7-2, the J call TRBJ1-1, with a possible D match to TRBD1 (6 bases). CDR1 SGHTA and CDR2 FQGNSA come from the germline V gene. The length of the CDR3 is 14 residues.

The chain couples TRBV28 to TRBJ2-5, with a weak D call TRBD2 (6 bases). Trimming left V 8 bases short and J 5 bases short, with 12 bases between. The CDR3 totals 12 residues. Germline V gene data show CDR1 as MDHEN and CDR2 as SYDVKM. The CDR3 is CASSRGRETQYF. The CDR3 DNA reads as TGTGCCAGCTCTCGGGGGAGGGAGACCCAGTACTTC.

This sequence joins TRBV11-3 and TRBJ2-3, with D tentatively TRBD1 (5 bases). The V and J ends lost 4 bases and 8 bases respectively, with 10 bases between them. Germline CDR1 SGHNT, CDR2 YENEEA. This CDR3 has 12 residues. In DNA, the CDR3 is TGTGCCAGCAGCTCCAGGGTGTTTACGCAGTATTTT. Translation gives CASSSRVFTQYF.

This clone was observed a few times. As DNA, the CDR3 is TGTGCCAGCAGCTATTCCGGGACAGGGGTCACAGATACGCAGTATTTT. This codes for CASSYSGTGVTDTQYF. The chain couples TRBV7-3 to TRBJ2-3; 10 bases match TRBD1. The CDR3 runs to 16 residues. The germline gives CDR1 SGHTA, CDR2 FQGTGA. After removal of 4 bases from V and 2 bases from J, the junction contained 6 bases not matched to a gene.

The J gene is TRBJ1-1, the V gene TRBV25-1, with 7 bases lining up with TRBD1. In germline, CDR1 is MGHDK, CDR2 SYGVNS. This CDR3 is 13 amino acids long. V was clipped by 8 bases and J by 4 bases; unmatched bases: 7. The CDR3 region is CASQGGAVTEAFF. For the CDR3, the DNA is TGTGCCAGCCAAGGGGGCGCGGTCACTGAAGCTTTCTTT.

The chain recombines TRBV6-5 with TRBJ1-2, with 9 positions matching TRBD1. V was pared by 6 bases and J by 7 bases, with 6 bases of the junction left unmatched. Germline V gene lookup returns CDR1 MNHEY and CDR2 SVGAGI. This CDR3 comprises 13 residues. The CDR3 protein is CASSKQGASGYTF. CDR3 nucleotides: TGTGCCAGCAGCAAACAGGGGGCGTCTGGCTACACCTTC.

The chain carries TRBV10-3 and TRBJ1-1; D not resolved. The germline V gene encodes CDR1 ENHRY and CDR2 SYGVKD. The V gene lost 3 bases and the J gene lost 6 bases, with 14 bases spanning the gap. The CDR3 sequence is 14 residues long. CDR3 in amino acids: CAISDGESWAEAFF. In DNA, the CDR3 is TGTGCCATCAGTGACGGGGAAAGTTGGGCTGAAGCTTTCTTT.

This sequence joins TRBV5-1 and TRBJ2-2, with no clear D. The CDR3 extends over 15 amino acids. V lost 1 base to trimming and J lost 4 bases, with 11 bases between them. CDR1 is SGHRS, CDR2 YFSETQ, per germline. CDR3 region: CASSLRSSSTGELFF. In DNA form, the CDR3 reads TGCGCCAGCAGCTTGAGGTCTAGTTCCACCGGGGAGCTGTTTTTT. Using reference TRBV5-1 and TRBJ2-2 for the parts outside the CDR3, the full variable domain is KAGVTQTPRYLIKTRGQQVTLSCSPISGHRSVSWYQQTPGQGLQFLFEYFSETQRNKGNFPGRFSGRQFSNSRSEMNVSTLELGDSALYLCASSLRSSSTGELFFGEGSRLTVL.

The chain carries TRBV11-2 and TRBJ1-6; 10 nucleotides match TRBD1. Germline CDR1 and CDR2: SGHAT and FQNNGV. The CDR3 has 16 residues. Losses at the gene ends were 1 base for V and 7 bases for J; bases not matched to a gene: 4. The CDR3 coding sequence is TGTGCCAGCAGCTTAGGCCGGGACAGGGGAAATTCACCCCTCCACTTT. Amino acids: CASSLGRDRGNSPLHF.

The chain recombines TRBV5-1 with TRBJ2-5, with TRBD2 matching over 11 bases. V lost 0 bases and J lost 4; bases outside the gene matches: 2. The germline V gene has CDR1 SGHRS and CDR2 YFSETQ. The CDR3 has 15 amino acids. Written as DNA, the CDR3 is TGCGCCAGCAGCTTGGAACTAGCGGGAGTAGAGACCCAGTACTTC. Its protein product is CASSLELAGVETQYF. The variable domain in full, with the rest retrieved from reference TRBV5-1 and TRBJ2-5, is KAGVTQTPRYLIKTRGQQVTLSCSPISGHRSVSWYQQTPGQGLQFLFEYFSETQRNKGNFPGRFSGRQFSNSRSEMNVSTLELGDSALYLCASSLELAGVETQYFGPGTRLLVL.

The V call is TRBV6-1, the J call TRBJ1-6; the D is unclear. The CDR3 is 12 residues long. V dropped 8 bases and J dropped 0 bases, with 2 bases sitting between them. The V gene's germline CDR1 is MNHNS and CDR2 SASEGT. The CDR3 bases are TGTGCCAGCCTCTCCTATAATTCACCCCTCCACTTT. This sequence encodes CASLSYNSPLHF.

CDR3 residues: CASSSQERGALNTQYF. The CDR3 nucleotides read TGTGCCAGCTCAAGCCAGGAGCGGGGGGCCCTAAATACGCAGTATTTT. The V and J genes are TRBV18 and TRBJ2-3, with TRBD2 matching over 9 bases. There are 16 residues in the CDR3. The trim removed 5 bases at V and 7 bases at J, leaving 13 bases unmatched. Germline V lookup: CDR1 KGHSH, CDR2 LQKENI.

This chain connects TRBV3-1 (or the pseudogene TRBV3-2) to TRBJ2-6; unclear D gene. Germline V gene data show CDR1 as LGHDT and CDR2 as YNNKEL (reference sequence). The V end lost 2 bases, the J end lost 4 bases, and 15 bases lay between the germline ends. The CDR3 has 17 amino acids. The CDR3 nucleotides are TGTGCCAGCAGCCAATTTAGGCGGAGTGGAGGGGCCAACGTCCTGACTTTC. Its protein is CASSQFRRSGGANVLTF.

This chain uses TRBV5-8 with TRBJ1-4; D may be TRBD1 (5 bases). CDR3 length: 15 amino acids. Trimming removed 3 bases from V and 3 bases from J, with 12 bases in between. From germline, CDR1 is SGHTS and CDR2 YDEGEE. The CDR3: CASSWGGMANEKLFF. The CDR3 coding sequence is TGTGCCAGCAGCTGGGGCGGGATGGCTAATGAAAAACTGTTTTTT. Filled out from reference TRBV5-8 and TRBJ1-4, the complete variable domain reads EAGVTQSPTHLIKTRGQQATLRCSPISGHTSVYWYQQALGLGLQFLLWYDEGEERNRGNFPPRFSGRQFPNYSSELNVNALELEDSALYLCASSWGGMANEKLFFGSGTQLSVL.

This clone is medium-sized within its sample. The chain couples TRBV15 to TRBJ2-2; no clear D. V dropped 3 bases and J dropped 7 bases, with 12 bases sitting between them. The CDR3 contains 14 residues. Germline-derived CDR1 and CDR2 are LNHNV and YYDKDF (reference sequence). CDR3 sequence: CATSRGPQDGELFF. CDR3 coding DNA: TGTGCCACCAGCAGGGGCCCTCAGGACGGGGAGCTGTTTTTT.

This clone has more than one count but fewer than ten. This rearrangement joins TRBV4-1 to TRBJ2-3; TRBD1 agrees at 11 bases. This CDR3 has 17 residues. The V gene end was trimmed by 2 bases and the J gene end by 3 bases; junction bases not matched to a gene: 7. The germline CDR1 and CDR2 sequences are MGHRA and YSYEKL. CDR3 loop: CASSQSRTGGATDTQYF. DNA of the CDR3: TGCGCCAGCAGCCAATCCCGGACAGGGGGCGCAACAGATACGCAGTATTTT.

The chain recombines TRBV29-1 with TRBJ1-2; the D gene is possibly TRBD1 (6 bases). Germline V gives CDR1 SQVTM, CDR2 ANQGSEA. The V and J ends lost 3 bases and 1 base respectively, with 9 bases between them. The CDR3 is made up of 13 amino acids. CDR3 protein: CSVEIGGNYGYTF. In DNA form, the CDR3 reads TGCAGCGTTGAGATAGGGGGTAACTATGGCTACACCTTC.

The rearrangement links TRBV6-5 to TRBJ1-1, with TRBD1 matching 9 bases. CDR1 is MNHEY and CDR2 is SVGAGI in the germline V gene. The CDR3 is made up of 13 amino acids. V gave up 7 bases and J gave up 6 bases; unmatched junction bases: 6. DNA for the CDR3: TGTGCCAGCATACGAACAGGGGGCGCTGAAGCTTTCTTT. The encoded protein is CASIRTGGAEAFF.